Below are 2 T cell receptor beta chains sequenced from a single sample in a study of T-cell reconstitution after alpha-beta-depleted transplantation in children. TCRbeta library preparation incorporated unique molecular identifiers. TCRdb analysed the PCR reads with MiXCR anew, one entry per CDR3 protein. Here the sample spans 610,000 or so distinct CDR3 sequences, about a quarter being singletons. The sample was PBMCs, taken before TCRalphabeta/CD19-depleted stem cell transplant. These receptors all stem from a boy under two years old with Wiskott-Aldrich syndrome, due to receive a stem cell transplant.

In its sample, this clonotype was seen a few times. This chain joins TRBV29-1 and TRBJ2-7, with TRBD1 identical over 8 bases. Germline lookup yields CDR1 SQVTM and CDR2 ANQGSEA. Losses at the gene ends were 6 bases for V and 4 bases for J; bases not matched to a gene: 5. The CDR3 runs 12 residues. CDR3: CSVGQDYYEQYF. The CDR3 bases are TGCAGCGTGGGACAGGATTATTACGAGCAGTACTTC.

The chain combines TRBV10-3 with TRBJ2-5, with TRBD1 identical over 7 bases. Germline CDR1 and CDR2: ENHRY and SYGVKD. CDR3 size: 14 residues. V dropped 4 bases and J dropped 1; count of bases not matched to a gene: 3. The CDR3 coding sequence is TGTGCCATCAGTGGTCCAGGGGGCCAAGAGACCCAGTACTTC. Translating it yields CAISGPGGQETQYF.